This TCR beta chain is from a study of cytomegalovirus exposure and HLA in healthy donors. V lost 3 bases and J lost 7, with 13 bases in between. Germline V gene lookup returns CDR1 MGHRA and CDR2 YSYEKL. The CDR3 contains 14 residues. Whole-study findings and limits: Many donors shared some public TCRs, even though most TCR sequences were rare. Common viral pathogens seemed to be connected with several of the most significant clusters, according to a later analysis.

Only a few counts were recorded for this clone. Its antigen is not identified. Primers included in the PCR were 60 Vbeta and 13 Jbeta primers. Per the original methods: About 83 million unique TCR beta chains, roughly 10 million shared, were counted in a later analysis. Here immunoSEQ multiplex PCR was the method, and the copy in TCRdb shows in-frame clones only, minus some. The DNA gave D and trimming, while V, J and clone size come from that table. Of hundreds of thousands of clones listed, about 80% are singletons. This clonotype originated in a middle-aged man in good health and CMV-seronegative. This chain uses TRBV4-1 with TRBJ1-5; D might be TRBD1 (6 bases). Sequenced material: PBMCs. Written as DNA, the CDR3 is TGCGCCAGCAGCCAGCCACAGGGAAACCAGCCCCAGCATTTT. It codes for CASSQPQGNQPQHF.